This record concerns one T cell receptor beta chain sequence. Its antigen is undetermined. This record comes from a study of cytomegalovirus exposure and HLA in healthy donors. Study observations and caveats: TCR association rates varied by HLA locus in a later analysis, with DRB1 highest and HLA-C lowest.

PCR involved 60 Vbeta and 13 Jbeta primers. Libraries were prepared by immunoSEQ multiplex PCR; TCRdb keeps only in-frame clonotypes and omits some of them. The table includes some 140,000 clones, 80% detected once. The CDR3 loop spans 13 amino acids. Germline CDR1 MDHEN, CDR2 SYDVKM. The V and J ends lost 7 bases and 6 bases respectively, with 12 bases between them. This TCR was recovered from a woman aged 40 to 50 in good health and CMV-seropositive. J is TRBJ1-4 and V is TRBV28, with a tentative D call TRBD1 (6 bases). What was sequenced was PBMCs. The CDR3 sequence: CASKAQGYEKLFF. The CDR3 DNA is TGTGCCAGCAAGGCACAGGGATATGAAAAACTGTTTTTT.